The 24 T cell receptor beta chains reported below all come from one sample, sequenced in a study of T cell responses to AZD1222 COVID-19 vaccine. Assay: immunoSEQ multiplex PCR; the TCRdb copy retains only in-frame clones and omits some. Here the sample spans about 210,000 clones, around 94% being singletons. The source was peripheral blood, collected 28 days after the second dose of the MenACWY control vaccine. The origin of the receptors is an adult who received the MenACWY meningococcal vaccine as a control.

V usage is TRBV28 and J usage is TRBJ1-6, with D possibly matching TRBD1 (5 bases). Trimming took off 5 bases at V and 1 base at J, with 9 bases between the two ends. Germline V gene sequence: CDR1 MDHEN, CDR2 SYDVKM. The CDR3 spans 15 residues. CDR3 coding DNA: TGTGCCAGCAGTCTACAGGTTTCCTATAATTCACCCCTCCACTTT. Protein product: CASSLQVSYNSPLHF.

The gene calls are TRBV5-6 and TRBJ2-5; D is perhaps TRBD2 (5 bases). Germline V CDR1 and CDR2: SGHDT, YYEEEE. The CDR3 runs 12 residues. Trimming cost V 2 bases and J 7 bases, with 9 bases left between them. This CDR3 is CASSFEGVTQYF. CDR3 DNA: TGTGCCAGCAGCTTCGAGGGTGTGACCCAGTACTTC.

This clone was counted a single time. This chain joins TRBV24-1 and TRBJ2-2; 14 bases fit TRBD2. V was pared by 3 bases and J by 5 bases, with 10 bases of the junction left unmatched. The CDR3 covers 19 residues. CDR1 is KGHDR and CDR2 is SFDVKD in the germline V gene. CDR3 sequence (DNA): TGTGCCACCAGTGATCCCCCGGGACTAGCGGGAGAAGGGACCGGGGAGCTGTTTTTT. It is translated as CATSDPPGLAGEGTGELFF.

The CDR3 sequence is CASLGGAGGFYEQYF. Here the CDR3 DNA reads TGTGCCAGCCTTGGGGGGGCAGGTGGCTTCTACGAGCAGTACTTC. The chain combines TRBV9 with TRBJ2-7, with D possibly being TRBD2 (7 bases). CDR1 is SGDLS and CDR2 is YYNGEE in the germline V gene. The V end was cut by 7 bases, the J end by 3 bases, with 20 bases between. The CDR3 length is 15 residues.

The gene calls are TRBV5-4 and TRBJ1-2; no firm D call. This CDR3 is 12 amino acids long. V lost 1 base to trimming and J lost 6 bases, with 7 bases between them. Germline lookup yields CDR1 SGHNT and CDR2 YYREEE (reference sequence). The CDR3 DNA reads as TGTGCCAGCAGCTTGCTCCGGAATGGCTACACCTTC. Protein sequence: CASSLLRNGYTF.

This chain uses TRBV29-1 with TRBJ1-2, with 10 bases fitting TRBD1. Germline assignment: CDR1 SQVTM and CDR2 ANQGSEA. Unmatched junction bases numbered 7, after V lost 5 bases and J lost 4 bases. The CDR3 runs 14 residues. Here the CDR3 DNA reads TGCAGCGTTCGAGAAAGGGACAGGGGCTATGGCTACACCTTC. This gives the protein CSVRERDRGYGYTF.

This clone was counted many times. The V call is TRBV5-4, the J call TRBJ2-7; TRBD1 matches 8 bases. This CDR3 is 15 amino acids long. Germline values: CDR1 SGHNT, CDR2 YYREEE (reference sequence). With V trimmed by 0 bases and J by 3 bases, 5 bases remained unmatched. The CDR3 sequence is CASSLGQGLNYEQYF. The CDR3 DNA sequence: TGTGCCAGCAGCTTGGGACAGGGGCTGAACTACGAGCAGTACTTC.

The CDR3 loop is CASKEETQYF. The DNA of the CDR3 is TGTGCCAGCAAAGAAGAGACCCAGTACTTC. V gene TRBV6-5 combines with J gene TRBJ2-5; no firm D call. Germline-derived CDR1 and CDR2 are MNHEY and SVGAGI. With 7 bases removed from V and 3 bases from J, the gap between germline ends came to 3 bases. This CDR3 region has 10 residues.

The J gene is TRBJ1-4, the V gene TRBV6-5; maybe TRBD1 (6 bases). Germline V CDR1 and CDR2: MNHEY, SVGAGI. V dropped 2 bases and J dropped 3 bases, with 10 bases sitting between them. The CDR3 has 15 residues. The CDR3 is CASSYRGRANEKLFF. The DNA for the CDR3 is TGTGCCAGCAGTTACCGGGGGCGGGCTAATGAAAAACTGTTTTTT.

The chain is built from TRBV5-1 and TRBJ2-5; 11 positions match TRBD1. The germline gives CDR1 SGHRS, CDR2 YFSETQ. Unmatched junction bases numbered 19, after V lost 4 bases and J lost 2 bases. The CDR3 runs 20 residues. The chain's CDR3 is CASSPGFRTGGTWGQETQYF. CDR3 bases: TGCGCCAGCAGCCCTGGATTCCGGACAGGGGGCACTTGGGGACAAGAGACCCAGTACTTC.

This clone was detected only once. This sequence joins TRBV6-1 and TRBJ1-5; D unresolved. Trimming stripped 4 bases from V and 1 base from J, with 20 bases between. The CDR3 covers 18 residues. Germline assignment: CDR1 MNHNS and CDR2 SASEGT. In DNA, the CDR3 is TGTGCCAGCAGTGGAATCGAGGGCGGCTGGGGAAGCAATCAGCCCCAGCATTTT. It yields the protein CASSGIEGGWGSNQPQHF.

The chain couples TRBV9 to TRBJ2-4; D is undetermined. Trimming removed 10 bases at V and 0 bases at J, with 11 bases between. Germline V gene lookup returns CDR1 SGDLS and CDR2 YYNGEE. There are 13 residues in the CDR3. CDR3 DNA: TGTGCCCCAGTAAGACAAGCCAAAAACATTCAGTACTTC. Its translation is CAPVRQAKNIQYF.

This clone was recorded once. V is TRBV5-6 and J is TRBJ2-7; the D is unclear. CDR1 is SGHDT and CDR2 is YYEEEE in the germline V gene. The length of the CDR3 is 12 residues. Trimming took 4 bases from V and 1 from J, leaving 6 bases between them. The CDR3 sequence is CASSLASYEQYF. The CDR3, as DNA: TGTGCCAGCAGCCTGGCGTCCTACGAGCAGTACTTC.

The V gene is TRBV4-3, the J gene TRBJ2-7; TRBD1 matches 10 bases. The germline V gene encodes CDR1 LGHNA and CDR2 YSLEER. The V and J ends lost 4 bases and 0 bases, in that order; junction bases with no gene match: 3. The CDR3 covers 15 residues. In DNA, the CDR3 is TGCGCCAGCAGCCTCGGGACAGGGGTCTCCTACGAGCAGTACTTC. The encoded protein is CASSLGTGVSYEQYF.

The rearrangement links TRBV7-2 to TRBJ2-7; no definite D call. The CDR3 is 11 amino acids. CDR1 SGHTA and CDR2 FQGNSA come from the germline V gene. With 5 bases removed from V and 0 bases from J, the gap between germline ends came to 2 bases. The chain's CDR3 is CASSDSYEQYF. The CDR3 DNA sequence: TGTGCCAGCAGCGACTCCTACGAGCAGTACTTC. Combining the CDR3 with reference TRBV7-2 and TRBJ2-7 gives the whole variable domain GAGVSQSPSNKVTEKGKDVELRCDPISGHTALYWYRQSLGQGLEFLIYFQGNSAPDKSGLPSDRFSAERTGGSVSTLTIQRTQQEDSAVYLCASSDSYEQYFGPGTRLTVT.

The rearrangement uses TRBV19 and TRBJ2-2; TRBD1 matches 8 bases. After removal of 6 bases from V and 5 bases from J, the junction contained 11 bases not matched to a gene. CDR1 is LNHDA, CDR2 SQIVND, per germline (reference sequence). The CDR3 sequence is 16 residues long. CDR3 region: CASSPSGQGRTGELFF. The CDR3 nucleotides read TGTGCCAGTAGCCCTTCCGGACAGGGACGAACCGGGGAGCTGTTTTTT.

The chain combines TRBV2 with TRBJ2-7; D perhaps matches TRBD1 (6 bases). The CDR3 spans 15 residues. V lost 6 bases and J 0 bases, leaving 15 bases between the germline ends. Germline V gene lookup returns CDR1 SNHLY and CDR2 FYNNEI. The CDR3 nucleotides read TGTGCCAGCAGCCTCGGGACACCCCTCTCCTACGAGCAGTACTTC. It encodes CASSLGTPLSYEQYF.

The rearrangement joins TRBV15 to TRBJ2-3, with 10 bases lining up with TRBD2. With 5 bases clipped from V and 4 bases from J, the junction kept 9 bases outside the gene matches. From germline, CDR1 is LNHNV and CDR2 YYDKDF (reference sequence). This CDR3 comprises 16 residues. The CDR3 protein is CATSGLSGGQADTQYF. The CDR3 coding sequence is TGTGCCACCAGCGGCCTTAGCGGGGGGCAGGCAGATACGCAGTATTTT.

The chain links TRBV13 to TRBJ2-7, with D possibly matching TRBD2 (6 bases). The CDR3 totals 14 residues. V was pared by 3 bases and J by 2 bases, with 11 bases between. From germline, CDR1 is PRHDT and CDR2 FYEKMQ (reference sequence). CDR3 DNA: TGTGCCAGCAGCTTGGGGGGATCTACCTACGAGCAGTACTTC. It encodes CASSLGGSTYEQYF.

CDR3 DNA sequence: TGTGCCACCAGCAGAGAACCAATCCGGGAGAGTGAGCAGTTCTTC. This translates into CATSREPIRESEQFF. The rearrangement joins TRBV15 to TRBJ2-1, with a tentative D call TRBD2 (6 bases). Trimming stripped 0 bases from V and 9 bases from J, with 15 bases between. The germline V gene has CDR1 LNHNV and CDR2 YYDKDF (reference sequence). The CDR3 is 15 residues long.

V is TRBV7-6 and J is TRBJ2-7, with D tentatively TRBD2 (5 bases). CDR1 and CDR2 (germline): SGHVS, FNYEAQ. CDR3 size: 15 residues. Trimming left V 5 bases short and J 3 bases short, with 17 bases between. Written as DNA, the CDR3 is TGTGCCAGCAGCCCGGGAAGGGTTTCGATCTACGAGCAGTACTTC. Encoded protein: CASSPGRVSIYEQYF.

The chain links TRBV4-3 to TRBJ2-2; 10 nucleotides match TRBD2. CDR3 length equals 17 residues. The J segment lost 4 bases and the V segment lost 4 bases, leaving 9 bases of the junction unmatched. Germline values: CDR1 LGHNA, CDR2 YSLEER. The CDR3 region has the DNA TGCGCCAGCAGCCGCTCAGACGTAGCGGGGGGCACCGGGGAGCTGTTTTTT. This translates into CASSRSDVAGGTGELFF.

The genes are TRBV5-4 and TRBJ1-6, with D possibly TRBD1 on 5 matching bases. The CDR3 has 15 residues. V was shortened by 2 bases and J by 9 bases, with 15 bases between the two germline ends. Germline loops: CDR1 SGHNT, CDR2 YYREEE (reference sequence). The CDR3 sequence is CASSLPAGSGSPLHF. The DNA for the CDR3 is TGTGCCAGCAGCTTACCCGCAGGGTCTGGTTCACCCCTCCACTTT.

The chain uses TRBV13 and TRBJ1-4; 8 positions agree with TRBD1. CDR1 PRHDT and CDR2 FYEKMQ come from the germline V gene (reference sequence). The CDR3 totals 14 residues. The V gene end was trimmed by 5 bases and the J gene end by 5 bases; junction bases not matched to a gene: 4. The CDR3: CASSPDRDNEKLFF. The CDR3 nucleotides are TGTGCCAGCAGCCCGGACAGGGACAATGAAAAACTGTTTTTT.